This TCR beta chain is drawn from a study of blood T cell repertoires in COVID-19. Turning to the study itself: Sites in the United States, Italy and Spain provided acute and convalescent COVID-19 samples.

CDR3 length: 16 residues. Germline values: CDR1 MGHRA, CDR2 YSYEKL. V dropped 4 bases and J dropped 1 base, with 13 bases sitting between them. As handled by the study authors: Amplified reference gene primers provided the basis for estimating nucleated cell counts. Repertoires were generated with immunoSEQ multiplex PCR, while TCRdb's copy carries only in-frame clones and drops some. Clone size and the V and J calls come from that table; the DNA yielded D and trimming. The data contain 300,000 to 350,000 clones, around 85% of them singletons. This clone was seen more than once but under ten times. Participants reported their clinical history, and cohort assignment relied on those reports.

The chain joins TRBV4-1 to TRBJ2-2; D perhaps matches TRBD2 (5 bases). The receptor was derived from a woman in her forties with acute COVID-19. The specimen sequenced was PBMCs or T cells enriched from blood (not recorded which). CDR3: CASSRKSGLNTGELFF. CDR3 nucleotide sequence: TGCGCCAGCAGCCGAAAGAGCGGTTTGAACACCGGGGAGCTGTTTTTT.